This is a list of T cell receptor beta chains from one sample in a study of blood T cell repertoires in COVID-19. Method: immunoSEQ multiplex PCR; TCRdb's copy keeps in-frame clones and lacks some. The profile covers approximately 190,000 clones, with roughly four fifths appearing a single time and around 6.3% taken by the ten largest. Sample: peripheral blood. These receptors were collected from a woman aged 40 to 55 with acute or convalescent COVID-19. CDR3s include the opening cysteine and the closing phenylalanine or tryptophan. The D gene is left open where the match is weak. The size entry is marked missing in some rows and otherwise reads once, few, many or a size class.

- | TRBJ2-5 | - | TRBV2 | CASSEIQLEETQYF | TGTGCCAGCAGTGAAATACAACTAGAGGAGACCCAGTACTTC
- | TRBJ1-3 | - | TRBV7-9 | CASSLNPQQGGNTIYF | TGTGCCAGCAGCTTAAACCCTCAGCAGGGAGGAAACACCATATATTTT
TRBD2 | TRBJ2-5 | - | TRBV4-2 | CASSQDYLAGEETQYF | TGTGCCAGCAGCCAAGATTACCTAGCGGGGGAAGAGACCCAGTACTTC
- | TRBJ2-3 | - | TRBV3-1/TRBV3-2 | CASSQEEGVGADTQYF | TGTGCCAGCAGCCAAGAGGAGGGAGTCGGCGCAGATACGCAGTATTTT
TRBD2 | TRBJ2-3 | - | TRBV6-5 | CASLEVGGDTDTQYF | TGTGCCAGCCTTGAGGTTGGGGGGGACACAGATACGCAGTATTTT
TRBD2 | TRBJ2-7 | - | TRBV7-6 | CASSSASGYEQYF | TGTGCCAGCAGCTCGGCTAGCGGGTACGAGCAGTACTTC
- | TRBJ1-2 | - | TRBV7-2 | CASSPRQGNGYTF | TGTGCCAGCAGCCCTCGGCAGGGTAATGGCTACACCTTC
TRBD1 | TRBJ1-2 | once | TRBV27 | CASSLVGQAYGYTF | TGTGCCAGCAGTTTAGTTGGACAGGCCTATGGCTACACCTTC
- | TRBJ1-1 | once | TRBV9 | CASSVGQGWATEAFF | TGTGCCAGCAGCGTGGGGCAGGGTTGGGCCACTGAAGCTTTCTTT
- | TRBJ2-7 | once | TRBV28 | CATNTPGEQYF | TGTGCCACCAACACCCCTGGCGAGCAGTACTTC
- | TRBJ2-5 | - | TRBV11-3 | CASSLDTGETQYF | TGTGCCAGCAGCCTGGACACCGGAGAGACCCAGTACTTC
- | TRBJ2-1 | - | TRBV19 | CASSIMPLAWGNNEQFF | TGTGCCAGTAGTATAATGCCCCTAGCGTGGGGGAACAATGAGCAGTTCTTC
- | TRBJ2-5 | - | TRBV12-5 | CASGTGHLETQYF | TGTGCTAGTGGGACGGGACATTTAGAGACCCAGTACTTC
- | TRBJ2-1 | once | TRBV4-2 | CASSPPAPPEQFF | TGTGCCAGCAGCCCACCCGCGCCCCCCGAGCAGTTCTTC
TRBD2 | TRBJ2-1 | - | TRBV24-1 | CATSDTRASGGEEQFF | TGTGCCACCAGTGATACGAGAGCTAGCGGGGGAGAGGAGCAGTTCTTC
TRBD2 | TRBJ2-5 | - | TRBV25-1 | CASSNSGWEGETQYF | TGTGCCAGCAGTAATAGCGGGTGGGAGGGGGAGACCCAGTACTTC
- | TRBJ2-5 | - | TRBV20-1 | CSASRTVQETQYF | TGCAGTGCTAGTCGGACAGTACAAGAGACCCAGTACTTC
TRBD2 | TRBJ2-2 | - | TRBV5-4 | CASSERTSGRWYTGELFF | TGTGCCAGCAGCGAACGGACTAGCGGGAGATGGTACACCGGGGAGCTGTTTTTT
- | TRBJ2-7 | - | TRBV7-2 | CASSSPGSSSYEQYF | TGTGCCAGCAGCTCACCGGGTTCCAGCTCCTACGAGCAGTACTTC
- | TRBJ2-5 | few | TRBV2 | CASSPGRETQYF | TGTGCCAGCAGCCCAGGGCGGGAGACCCAGTACTTC
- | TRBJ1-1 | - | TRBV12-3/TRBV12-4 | CASSRGVEAFF | TGTGCCAGCAGCCGGGGAGTAGAAGCTTTCTTT
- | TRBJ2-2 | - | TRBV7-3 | CASSFFSRGTGELFF | TGTGCCAGCAGCTTTTTCAGCCGGGGGACCGGGGAGCTGTTTTTT
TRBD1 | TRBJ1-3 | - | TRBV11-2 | CASSLFQGGTGNTIYF | TGTGCCAGCAGCTTATTCCAGGGGGGTACTGGAAACACCATATATTTT
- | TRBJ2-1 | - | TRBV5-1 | CASSLGTVSGHEQFF | TGCGCCAGCAGCTTGGGGACAGTGAGTGGGCATGAGCAGTTCTTC
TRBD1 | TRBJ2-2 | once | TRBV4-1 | CASSQVLPRGRTGELFF | TGCGCCAGCAGCCAAGTACTTCCTAGGGGGCGGACCGGGGAGCTGTTTTTT
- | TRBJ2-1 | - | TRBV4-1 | CASSLDSYPYNEQFF | TGCGCCAGCAGCCTTGACTCGTACCCCTACAATGAGCAGTTCTTC
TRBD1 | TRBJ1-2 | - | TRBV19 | CASSGTGGHYYGYTF | TGTGCCAGTAGTGGTACAGGGGGCCACTACTATGGCTACACCTTC
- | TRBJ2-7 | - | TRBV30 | CAWSGRPTPYEQYF | TGTGCCTGGAGTGGGAGGCCTACCCCCTACGAGCAGTACTTC
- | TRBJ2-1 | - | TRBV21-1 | CASSLTDYNEQFF | TGTGCCAGCAGCTTGACAGACTACAATGAGCAGTTCTTC
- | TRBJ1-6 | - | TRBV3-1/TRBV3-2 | CASRGGSSYNSPLHF | TGTGCCAGCAGGGGTGGGAGCTCCTATAATTCACCCCTCCACTTT
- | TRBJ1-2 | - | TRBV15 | CATSRRRGSYTF | TGTGCCACCAGCCGCCGTAGAGGGAGCTACACCTTC
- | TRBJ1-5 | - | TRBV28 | CASSLYGEGQPQHF | TGTGCCAGCAGTTTATACGGCGAGGGCCAGCCCCAGCATTTT
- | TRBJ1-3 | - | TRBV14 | CASSRTYSGNTIYF | TGTGCCAGCAGCCGGACTTATTCGGGAAACACCATATATTTT
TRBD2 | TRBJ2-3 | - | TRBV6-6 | CASTLWASGRDTQYF | TGTGCCAGCACCCTCTGGGCTAGCGGGAGGGATACGCAGTATTTT
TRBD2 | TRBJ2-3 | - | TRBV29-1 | CSVRREGDTQYF | TGCAGCGTCCGGCGGGAGGGAGATACGCAGTATTTT
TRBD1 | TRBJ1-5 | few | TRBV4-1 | CASSQALPGQGVGDNQPQHF | TGCGCCAGCAGCCAAGCCCTTCCGGGACAGGGTGTTGGCGACAATCAGCCCCAGCATTTT
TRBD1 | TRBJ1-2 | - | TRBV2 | CATRTGGIYGYTF | TGTGCCACCCGGACAGGGGGCATCTATGGCTACACCTTC
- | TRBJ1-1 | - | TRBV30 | CAWTTMAGRTEAFF | TGTGCCTGGACTACTATGGCCGGGAGGACTGAAGCTTTCTTT
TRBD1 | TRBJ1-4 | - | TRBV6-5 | CASALLTGEGEKLFF | TGTGCCAGCGCCCTTTTGACAGGGGAGGGTGAAAAACTGTTTTTT
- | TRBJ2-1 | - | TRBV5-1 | CASSLVPASVYEQFF | TGCGCCAGCAGCTTGGTTCCAGCGTCAGTCTATGAGCAGTTCTTC
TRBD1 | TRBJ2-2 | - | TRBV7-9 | CASTPAGQGAAGELFF | TGTGCCAGCACCCCTGCGGGACAGGGGGCCGCCGGGGAGCTGTTTTTT
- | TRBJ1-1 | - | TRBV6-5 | CASSYREGNTEAFF | TGTGCCAGCAGTTACAGGGAGGGGAACACTGAAGCTTTCTTT
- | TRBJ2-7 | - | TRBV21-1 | CASLSRPRRGEQYF | TGTGCCAGCCTTTCTAGACCCAGGAGGGGCGAGCAGTACTTC
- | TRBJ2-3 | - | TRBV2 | CASSDLAGATQYF | TGTGCCAGCAGTGATTTAGCAGGGGCCACGCAGTATTTT
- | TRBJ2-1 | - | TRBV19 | CASSSGVAYNEQFF | TGTGCCAGTAGTAGCGGGGTGGCCTACAATGAGCAGTTCTTC
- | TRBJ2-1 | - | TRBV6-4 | CASSDSGATSYNEQFF | TGTGCCAGCAGTGACTCTGGGGCTACCTCCTACAATGAGCAGTTCTTC
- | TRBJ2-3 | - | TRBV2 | CASSPTSTDTQYF | TGTGCCAGCAGCCCGACTAGCACAGATACGCAGTATTTT
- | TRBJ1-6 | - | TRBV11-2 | CASSLIVNSVPSPLHF | TGTGCCAGCAGCTTAATTGTCAACAGTGTGCCTTCACCCCTCCACTTT
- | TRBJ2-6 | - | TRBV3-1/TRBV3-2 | CASGGQPGANVLTF | TGTGCCAGCGGAGGCCAGCCCGGGGCCAACGTCCTGACTTTC
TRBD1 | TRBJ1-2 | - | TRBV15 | CATSTGGLGYGYTF | TGTGCCACCTCCACAGGGGGCCTTGGCTATGGCTACACCTTC
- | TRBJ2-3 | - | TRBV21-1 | CASSARELRLTDTQYF | TGTGCCAGCAGCGCCCGGGAACTCCGACTCACAGATACGCAGTATTTT
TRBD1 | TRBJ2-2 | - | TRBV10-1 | CASSGNRGFTGELFF | TGCGCCAGCAGTGGGAACAGGGGATTCACCGGGGAGCTGTTTTTT
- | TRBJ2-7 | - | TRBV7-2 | CASSVATGSYEQYF | TGTGCCAGCAGCGTCGCGACAGGCTCCTACGAGCAGTACTTC
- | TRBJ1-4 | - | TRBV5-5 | CASSTQGSNEKLFF | TGTGCCAGCAGCACACAGGGATCTAATGAAAAACTGTTTTTT
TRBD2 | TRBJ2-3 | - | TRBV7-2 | CASSLGLAGWDTQYF | TGTGCCAGCAGCTTAGGTCTAGCGGGCTGGGATACGCAGTATTTT
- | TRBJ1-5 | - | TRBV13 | CASSHRVLGNQPQHF | TGTGCCAGCAGCCACAGGGTTTTAGGCAATCAGCCCCAGCATTTT
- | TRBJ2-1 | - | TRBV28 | CASSYKEASSYNEQFF | TGTGCCAGCAGTTACAAGGAGGCCAGCTCCTACAATGAGCAGTTCTTC
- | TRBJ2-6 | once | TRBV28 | CASRGEHSGANVLTF | TGTGCCAGCAGGGGCGAGCACTCTGGGGCCAACGTCCTGACTTTC
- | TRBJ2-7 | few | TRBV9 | CASSHPIGSTLSSYEQYF | TGTGCCAGCAGCCACCCCATCGGGAGTACCTTGAGCTCCTACGAGCAGTACTTC
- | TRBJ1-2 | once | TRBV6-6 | CASSYPGQGHYGYTF | TGTGCCAGCAGTTACCCCGGGCAGGGCCACTATGGCTACACCTTC